This T cell receptor (beta chain) was sequenced for a study of technical replicates of blood from a handful of donors. The method was immunoSEQ multiplex PCR; TCRdb's version includes in-frame clones alone and lacks a portion of them. The table lists fewer than 60,000 clones, about 95% of them singletons. V was trimmed by 2 bases and J by 8 bases, leaving 12 bases between them. The CDR3 is made up of 13 amino acids. Germline CDR1 reads MRHNA; CDR2 reads SNTAGT. This clone was counted a single time. The chain recombines TRBV6-4 with TRBJ1-2, with unresolved D. The sequenced material came from PBMCs. The TCR sequence derives from a human donor in good health. Some clones in this sample may be carry-over from other donors' samples. CDR3 DNA: TGTGCCAGCAGTGACGGGTCCAGGCGAGGCTACACCTTC. It is translated as CASSDGSRRGYTF.